Reported below is one T cell receptor (beta chain). Its antigen is currently unknown. The germline V gene has CDR1 SQVTM and CDR2 ANQGSEA. The CDR3 is 17 residues long. Trimming shortened V by 7 bases and J by 0 bases, and 22 bases separated the two germline ends. The entry originates in a study of beta chain features in type 1 diabetes. Overall study results and limits: Moderate but significant shortening of TCRB CDR3s was recorded in all four CD4+ subsets from Type 1 diabetes patients. There was no resolution here of whether HLA type influences TCRB rearrangement.

Sorting that relied on CD45RO/CCR7/CD25/CD127/CD95/CD27 yielded CD4+ naive, central memory, regulatory and stem cell-like memory cells. Isolated RNA was reverse transcribed in full, so expressed TCRB transcripts were sequenced. It was found that naive, central memory and regulatory T cell samples averaged about 3.5 million reads. Sequencing used immunoSEQ multiplex PCR; TCRdb keeps in-frame clones, though not all of them. The sample has 550,000 to 850,000 clones, roughly 13% seen once; the top ten hold 0.02% to 0.025%. Sequencing used naive CD4+ T cells from blood. The sequence was collected from a man between 18 and 35 years old with type 1 diabetes. J is TRBJ1-3 and V is TRBV29-1; the D gene is possibly TRBD1 (5 bases). The CDR3, as DNA: TGCAGCGCCCGTTTGGACGGCAGTGGGACCTCTGGAAACACCATATATTTT. Its protein product is CSARLDGSGTSGNTIYF.